This is a list of T cell receptor beta chains from one sample in a study of human T cells and chemical hapten exposure. A single record per CDR3 protein comes from TCRdb applying MiXCR to the RACE reads. The sample has roughly 250,000 distinct CDR3 sequences; approximately 8.6% are singletons. The sample was whole blood, taken in connection with sensitization to the hapten diphenylcyclopropenone (DPC). All receptors come from a woman between 35 and 50 years old with alopecia areata. Some clones in this sample may be carry-over from other donors' samples. Each CDR3 is given with its conserved first and last residue. D genes are given only for firm matches. Clone sizes are given selectively: once, few, many, or a class where the clone is expanded.

>TRBJ1-6|-|few|TRBV7-9
TGTGCCAGCAGCTTAGGGGTCTCACCCCTCCACTTT
CASSLGVSPLHF
>TRBJ2-1|TRBD2|many|TRBV7-9
TGTGCCAGCAGCTTAGTATTGGGTAGCGGGACCTACAATGAGCAGTTCTTC
CASSLVLGSGTYNEQFF
>TRBJ1-6|TRBD1|few|TRBV20-1
TGCAGTGCTAGGTTACAGGGGAGAACCTATAATTCACCCCTCCACTTT
CSARLQGRTYNSPLHF
>TRBJ2-7|TRBD2|-|TRBV12-3/TRBV12-4
TGTGCCAGCAGGGTCGGACTAGCGGGGGCCTACGAGCAGTACTTC
CASRVGLAGAYEQYF
>TRBJ2-5|TRBD2|few|TRBV28
TGTGCCAGCGCAGCGGGGGATCAAGAGACCCAGTACTTC
CASAAGDQETQYF
>TRBJ1-2|-|-|TRBV4-3
TGCGCCAGCAGCCAAGGGGGCGAGGCTAACTATGGCTACACCTTC
CASSQGGEANYGYTF
>TRBJ2-7|-|few|TRBV20-1
TGCAGTGCTCTCTCCCCTGGGTCCGAGCAGTACTTC
CSALSPGSEQYF
>TRBJ2-4|-|few|TRBV9
TGTGCCAGCAGCGTATCGGGGACGGCCAAAAACATTCAGTACTTC
CASSVSGTAKNIQYF
>TRBJ2-4|-|-|TRBV25-1
TGTGCCAGCAGTGTCCACGACATTCAGTACTTC
CASSVHDIQYF
>TRBJ1-1|-|-|TRBV6-1
TGTGCCAGCACGAGGGAACCGAACACTGAAGCTTTCTTT
CASTREPNTEAFF
>TRBJ2-7|TRBD1|-|TRBV29-1
TGCAGCGTTGAACTGGGGACAGGGGGCTCGGGCGAGCAGTACTTC
CSVELGTGGSGEQYF
>TRBJ1-5|TRBD1|many|TRBV28
TGTGCCAGCAGACCGACAGGGATTGGGCAGCCCCAGCATTTT
CASRPTGIGQPQHF
>TRBJ1-5|-|many|TRBV6-6
TGTGCCAGCAGTTACGCAGACGGCAATCAGCCCCAGCATTTT
CASSYADGNQPQHF
>TRBJ2-1|-|few|TRBV20-1
TGCAGTGCTAGGAGGTGGGCGCGGAACCCCTCCTACAATGAGCAGTTCTTC
CSARRWARNPSYNEQFF
>TRBJ1-2|-|-|TRBV7-9
TGTGCCAGCAGCTTAGGAGGACATCTATTTAACTATGGCTACACCTTC
CASSLGGHLFNYGYTF
>TRBJ2-1|-|many|TRBV5-1
TGCGCCACCCGACTGTCCGCCTTCTCCTACAATGAGCAGTTCTTC
CATRLSAFSYNEQFF
>TRBJ2-1|-|few|TRBV4-2
TGTGCCAGCAGCCAAGATCGCCCCCACAATGAGCAGTTCTTC
CASSQDRPHNEQFF
>TRBJ2-5|TRBD1|many|TRBV10-3
TGTGCCATCAGTGAGTCGGTGGGGACAGGAATGGTAGAGACCCAGTACTTC
CAISESVGTGMVETQYF
>TRBJ2-4|TRBD2|few|TRBV4-1
TGCGCCAGCAGCCAAGAGCCGTTCCTAGCGGGAATAGCCAAAAACATTCAGTACTTC
CASSQEPFLAGIAKNIQYF
>TRBJ1-1|-|many|TRBV6-2/TRBV6-3
TGTGCCAGCAGTTACGGGGGAAGAACTGAAGCTTTCTTT
CASSYGGRTEAFF
>TRBJ2-7|TRBD1|-|TRBV2
TGTGCCAGCAGTTCCGACAGGGTTAAGTCCGAGCAGTACTTC
CASSSDRVKSEQYF
>TRBJ2-6|-|few|TRBV27
TGTGCCAGCAACACACGAATGGGGGGGCCTGGGGCCAACGTCCTGACTTTC
CASNTRMGGPGANVLTF
>TRBJ2-7|-|-|TRBV10-3
TGTGCCATCCGGGACTCGCCCAACTACGAGCAGTACTTC
CAIRDSPNYEQYF
>TRBJ2-1|TRBD2|few|TRBV5-6
TGTGCCAGCAGCTCCCCTTCACTAGCGGGAAACAATGAGCAGTTCTTC
CASSSPSLAGNNEQFF
>TRBJ2-7|-|few|TRBV18
TGTGCCAGCTCACCACCGGGACAACCATACGAGCAGTACTTC
CASSPPGQPYEQYF
>TRBJ2-5|-|-|TRBV2
TGTGCCAGCGAAGCGGACCAAGAGACCCAGTACTTC
CASEADQETQYF
>TRBJ2-1|TRBD2|few|TRBV20-1
TGCAGTGCTTTATCTCAGACTAGCGGGAGTCGGCATGAGCAGTTCTTC
CSALSQTSGSRHEQFF
>TRBJ2-3|TRBD2|few|TRBV24-1
TGTGCCACCAGTAAAGCGGGAGCCGCAGATACGCAGTATTTT
CATSKAGAADTQYF
>TRBJ2-1|-|few|TRBV7-9
TGTGCCAGCAGCTCCCGAGCCGGGACGTCCTACAATGAGCAGTTCTTC
CASSSRAGTSYNEQFF
>TRBJ2-3|-|-|TRBV29-1
TGCAGCGTTGGTCCCTCACAGAGCACAGATACGCAGTATTTT
CSVGPSQSTDTQYF
>TRBJ1-5|-|many|TRBV12-3/TRBV12-4
TGTGCCAGCAGTTTTTGGGCAGTGAATCAGCCCCAGCATTTT
CASSFWAVNQPQHF
>TRBJ2-7|-|-|TRBV6-2/TRBV6-3
TGTGCCAGCAGTTGGACCGGGACGGCCTCCTACGAGCAGTACTTC
CASSWTGTASYEQYF
>TRBJ2-3|-|few|TRBV5-1
TGCGCCAGCAGCGCCGCCACTGGGGGATCTAGCACAGATACGCAGTATTTT
CASSAATGGSSTDTQYF
>TRBJ2-5|-|-|TRBV12-3/TRBV12-4
TGTGCCAGCAGTTTAATGGCAGGGGCCCCCAAAGAGACCCAGTACTTC
CASSLMAGAPKETQYF
>TRBJ2-2|-|-|TRBV20-1
TGCAGTGCTAGAGCGGGAAGCACCGGGGAGCTGTTTTTT
CSARAGSTGELFF
>TRBJ2-1|TRBD2|few|TRBV20-1
TGCAGTGCTAGAAGCGGGAAGTCCTACAATGAGCAGTTCTTC
CSARSGKSYNEQFF
>TRBJ2-5|-|few|TRBV6-2/TRBV6-3
TGTGCCAGCACCGCGTCCCCGACAGTACAGTACTTC
CASTASPTVQYF
>TRBJ2-3|TRBD2|few|TRBV7-2
TGTGCCAGCAGCTATCTAGCGGGAGCCTTGCCAGATACGCAGTATTTT
CASSYLAGALPDTQYF
>TRBJ2-1|TRBD1|-|TRBV7-9
TGTGCCAGCAGCTACAGGGGGCCAGGGGAGCAGTTCTTC
CASSYRGPGEQFF
>TRBJ2-5|TRBD2|few|TRBV7-2
TGTGCCAGCAGCTTGGGACTAGCGGGAGCGATTCAAGAGACCCAGTACTTC
CASSLGLAGAIQETQYF
>TRBJ1-3|TRBD1|-|TRBV5-1
TGCGCCAGCAGTATCGGGACAGGGGGCTCGGGCTCTGGAAACACCATATATTTT
CASSIGTGGSGSGNTIYF